The present T cell receptor beta chain was sequenced within a study of blood T cell dynamics during melanoma immunotherapy. Germline assignment: CDR1 MDHEN and CDR2 SYDVKM. Trimming pared 6 bases from V and 7 bases from J, leaving 21 bases between. The CDR3 loop spans 15 amino acids. Assay: immunoSEQ multiplex PCR; the TCRdb copy retains only in-frame clones and omits some. The table includes about 9,600 clones, about 89% detected once. Time point here: pre-treatment baseline. Sample: blood, taken from a patient treated with checkpoint blockade. The origin of this receptor is a human donor with melanoma. The J gene is TRBJ1-2, the V gene TRBV28; no clear D. This CDR3 is CASRPGGRGFGGYTF. The CDR3 DNA is TGTGCCAGCAGGCCTGGTGGGCGTGGGTTTGGTGGCTACACCTTC.